The rows below give T cell receptor beta chains drawn from one sample of a study of blood T cell repertoires in COVID-19. The repertoire was sequenced with immunoSEQ multiplex PCR; TCRdb's copy has only in-frame clones and lacks some. The sample has some 200,000 clones; just under 85% are singletons. Sequenced input: peripheral blood. These receptors all come from a human donor with acute or convalescent COVID-19. The donor label of this sample is uncertain. The CDR3 runs from the conserved cysteine through the conserved F or W. A D gene is named only where the DNA matches it firmly. A clone size is listed for some rows: how often the clone was seen (once, few, many), or a class if it is expanded.

DNA: TGTGCCAGCAGTGACCAGCGGGCTCCCTACGAGCAGTACTTC
CDR3: CASSDQRAPYEQYF
D: NA
V: TRBV2
J: TRBJ2-7
size: many

DNA: TGTGCCAGTAGTATTCAGGGGGTGAATGAAAAACTGTTTTTT
CDR3: CASSIQGVNEKLFF
D: TRBD1
V: TRBV19
J: TRBJ1-4
size: NA

DNA: TGTGCCAGCAGCTTGGGGGGGGAGAGGAACACTGAAGCTTTCTTT
CDR3: CASSLGGERNTEAFF
D: NA
V: TRBV5-8
J: TRBJ1-1
size: NA

DNA: TGTGCCAGTAGGGACAGGGACGACTATGGCTACACCTTC
CDR3: CASRDRDDYGYTF
D: TRBD1
V: TRBV19
J: TRBJ1-2
size: NA

DNA: TGTGCCAGCAGCCCGGGATCTCATAATTCACCCCTCCACTTT
CDR3: CASSPGSHNSPLHF
D: NA
V: TRBV3-1/TRBV3-2
J: TRBJ1-6
size: NA

DNA: TGTGCCAGCAGCCCCCGCGGACTAGCGGACTACGAGCAGTACTTC
CDR3: CASSPRGLADYEQYF
D: TRBD2
V: TRBV7-9
J: TRBJ2-7
size: NA

DNA: TGCAGCGTTGCAGGTGAAAAAGGCGAGCAGTACTTC
CDR3: CSVAGEKGEQYF
D: NA
V: TRBV29-1
J: TRBJ2-7
size: NA

DNA: TGTGCCAGCAGCTTAGGACAGGGTGGGGATTCACCCCTCCACTTT
CDR3: CASSLGQGGDSPLHF
D: TRBD1
V: TRBV7-2
J: TRBJ1-6
size: NA

DNA: TGTGCCAGCAGTTACTCGGCAGGGACTGAAGCTTTCTTT
CDR3: CASSYSAGTEAFF
D: NA
V: TRBV6-6
J: TRBJ1-1
size: NA

DNA: TGTGCCAGCTCACCACTAAACAGTCCTGATGGCTACACCTTC
CDR3: CASSPLNSPDGYTF
D: NA
V: TRBV18
J: TRBJ1-2
size: NA

DNA: TGTGCCAGCAGTTTGGGGGGCCCCCTAGGCAATCAGCCCCAGCATTTT
CDR3: CASSLGGPLGNQPQHF
D: NA
V: TRBV5-6
J: TRBJ1-5
size: NA

DNA: TGTGCCAGCAGTTTTGAGGGGGATCAGCCCCAGCATTTT
CDR3: CASSFEGDQPQHF
D: NA
V: TRBV12-3/TRBV12-4
J: TRBJ1-5
size: NA

DNA: TGTGCCTGGGGCCGACAGGGGAACTATGGCTACACCTTC
CDR3: CAWGRQGNYGYTF
D: TRBD1
V: TRBV30
J: TRBJ1-2
size: NA

DNA: TGTGCCAGCAGCTACTCCCGACTCCGGGACAGTGGGTCCATTCAGTACTTC
CDR3: CASSYSRLRDSGSIQYF
D: TRBD1
V: TRBV3-1/TRBV3-2
J: TRBJ2-4
size: few

DNA: TGTGCCAGCAGCTATAGTCCCGGTGATTTCTCTGGAAACACCATATATTTT
CDR3: CASSYSPGDFSGNTIYF
D: NA
V: TRBV7-8
J: TRBJ1-3
size: NA

DNA: TGCGCCAGCAGTCACGGACTAGCGGGAACCTACGAGCAGTACTTC
CDR3: CASSHGLAGTYEQYF
D: TRBD2
V: TRBV4-1
J: TRBJ2-7
size: NA

DNA: TGCAGCGTTCTGAGGGGGCGGGCCGGGGGCACCTACGAGCAGTACTTC
CDR3: CSVLRGRAGGTYEQYF
D: NA
V: TRBV29-1
J: TRBJ2-7
size: NA

DNA: TGTGCCAGTAGTTACGGGAGGCATGCAACTAATGAAAAACTGTTTTTT
CDR3: CASSYGRHATNEKLFF
D: NA
V: TRBV19
J: TRBJ1-4
size: NA

DNA: TGTGCCAGCAGCCCGGCTAGCGGGATTGGTGAGCAGTTCTTC
CDR3: CASSPASGIGEQFF
D: TRBD2
V: TRBV11-2
J: TRBJ2-1
size: NA

DNA: TGTGCCAGCAGCCGGGACAGGGGGCGAGCTTTCTTT
CDR3: CASSRDRGRAFF
D: TRBD1
V: TRBV5-6
J: TRBJ1-1
size: NA

DNA: TGTGCCAGCAGCCCCCCGGGCTATGGCTACACCTTC
CDR3: CASSPPGYGYTF
D: NA
V: TRBV7-8
J: TRBJ1-2
size: NA

DNA: TGTGCCAGCAGCTCGGCCTACAGGGACGGCTTGAATGGCTACACCTTC
CDR3: CASSSAYRDGLNGYTF
D: NA
V: TRBV7-2
J: TRBJ1-2
size: NA

DNA: TGTGCCAGCAGTTTATCGACACAGTTCCAAGAGACCCAGTACTTC
CDR3: CASSLSTQFQETQYF
D: NA
V: TRBV28
J: TRBJ2-5
size: NA

DNA: TGTGCCTGGAGTCCGGGGACAGGGAATCAGCCCCAGCATTTT
CDR3: CAWSPGTGNQPQHF
D: TRBD1
V: TRBV30
J: TRBJ1-5
size: NA

DNA: TGTGCCAGCAGTCCCTCCCTTGGACAGAGCTACGAGCAGTACTTC
CDR3: CASSPSLGQSYEQYF
D: NA
V: TRBV6-5
J: TRBJ2-7
size: NA

DNA: TGTGCCAGCAGCCTCCCTAGGAGTGAGCAGTTCTTC
CDR3: CASSLPRSEQFF
D: NA
V: TRBV5-8
J: TRBJ2-1
size: NA

DNA: TGTGCCAGCAGCACGGTAGCGGGACCCGGGGAGCTGTTTTTT
CDR3: CASSTVAGPGELFF
D: TRBD2
V: TRBV4-2
J: TRBJ2-2
size: NA

DNA: TGTGCCAGCAGTCCTCTCCAGGGCCCGGGCGTGGAGACCCAGTACTTC
CDR3: CASSPLQGPGVETQYF
D: NA
V: TRBV28
J: TRBJ2-5
size: NA

DNA: TGTGCCAGCAGCCGCCAGGGTGGAGGAAACACCATATATTTT
CDR3: CASSRQGGGNTIYF
D: NA
V: TRBV28
J: TRBJ1-3
size: NA

DNA: TGTGCCAGCAGAAACCAAGGGAGCTCCTACGAGCAGTACTTC
CDR3: CASRNQGSSYEQYF
D: NA
V: TRBV2
J: TRBJ2-7
size: NA